This T cell receptor (beta chain) was observed in a study of T cell responses to AZD1222 COVID-19 vaccine. Study-wide background: Pooled samples include second doses given at about 4 or 12 weeks.

Study-wide results and caveats: When two AZD1222 doses had been given, Spike-specific TCR breadth and depth rose. Repertoire collection took place solely once the T cell response had peaked.

The CDR3 has 16 residues. V was cut by 2 bases and J by 3 bases, with 17 bases left in between. Germline loops: CDR1 MNHEY, CDR2 SVGAGI. With regard to this clone: The antigen is not known.

Only in-frame clones appear in the TCRdb table, and some are missing; sequencing was by immunoSEQ multiplex PCR. The data show 180,000 or so clones, roughly 88% seen once. The chain is built from TRBV6-5 and TRBJ2-7, with D possibly TRBD1 on 6 matching bases. The receptor was derived from an adult in good health. The sample consisted of peripheral blood, taken on day 0 of AZD1222 vaccination. The CDR3 spells CASSYVGTYEGYEQYF. DNA of the CDR3: TGTGCCAGCAGTTACGTCGGGACATACGAAGGCTACGAGCAGTACTTC.